This T cell receptor (beta chain) came from a study of blood T cells in healthy people across ages (dated by TCRdb to the mid-2010s). For the wider study: In model experiments, template switching captured about one uniquely barcoded TCR beta cDNA molecule for every two T cells. Age-related changes in TCR beta repertoire diversity were measured in the study by deep sequencing normalized with unique cDNA molecular identifiers. The donors were split into four age groups: young (average about 15 years), middle-aged (about 40), aged (approximately 60) and long-lived (roughly 86). For two donors (one aged 18 to 30 and one aged 80 or older), the study analyzed two additional independent replicas of 1 million unique cDNA reads from the same blood draw. The investigation overall reported the following: Compared with the aged group, the long-lived group had more naive CD4+ T cells, fewer expanded clones and increased TCR diversity, suggesting age selection. Total diversity estimates from one million sequenced T cells were considered lower bounds and underestimates. Because donor CMV infection status was unknown, age-related changes in expanded clonotypes were potentially confounded. As age increased, observed TCR beta diversity per million T cells dropped in a roughly linear way, and a significant reduction was already evident by age 40. Conclusive comparison of naive and antigen-experienced compartments was prevented by the profiling of bulk unsorted PBMCs. A strong correlation was found between observed TCR beta diversity and the percentage of naive T cells measured by flow cytometry.

Preparation of the library involved 5' RACE. Sequencing was carried out with an Illumina HiSeq 2500. The second PCR ran for about 7 to 11 cycles and used a J-beta primer mix along with a sample-barcoded 5' primer. Each TCR beta cDNA molecule received a unique molecular identifier from a template-switch 5' adaptor carrying 12 random nucleotides. Each sample yielded at least 2.5 million CDR3-containing paired-end reads. All of the RNA was converted into first-strand cDNA using the Mint cDNA synthesis kit, with a TRBC-specific oligonucleotide serving as the primer. Following uracil-DNA glycosylase treatment, a first 18-cycle PCR with universal primers M1SS and BC2_uni_R was performed on all cDNA. Under the source paper's analysis protocol: For normalization, 1 million high-quality reads were randomly selected from each sample, with every read carrying a distinct molecular identifier. Instead of being binned into consensus sequences, reads that shared molecular identifiers were thrown out. MiTCR, with a Q25 quality threshold and the strictest error-elimination algorithm, was used for CDR3 identification, clonotype clustering and error correction. A nonparametric unseen species model with Euler transformation was used to estimate a lower bound on total TCR beta diversity. Clones were called with MiXCR by TCRdb after fastp trimmed the public reads at Q25, and only in-frame beta chains were retained. Rows are unified per CDR3 protein, each entry keeping the most common DNA and genes. TCRdb, not the authors, supplied the V and J calls. The sample data list nearly 800,000 distinct CDR3 sequences, and more than 20% of these were observed just once. The ten largest account for 3% to 4% of the sample.

About this clonotype: Its antigen specificity is not known. It has no much larger one-base neighbor in the sample; base qualities were not kept.

Donors were roughly 40 systemically healthy Caucasian individuals from Russia aged roughly 6 to 100 years. Approximately 10 milliliters of peripheral blood were collected from each donor into EDTA-treated Vacutainer tubes. Ficoll-Paque density-gradient centrifugation was used to isolate PBMCs, with at least 7 million obtained per sample. Total RNA was extracted from PBMCs with Trizol reagent, with at least 6 micrograms obtained per sample. For every donor, flow cytometry on a PBMC aliquot measured the percentage of naive CD45RAhigh/CD27high T cells. At the junction V is shortened by 7 bases and J by 2 bases, with 24 bases in between. The germline V gene supplies CDR1 MNHEY and CDR2 SVGEGT. The CDR3, from cysteine to phenylalanine, totals 18 residues. CDR3 DNA is the only sequence kept; it has 54 bases, read in frame from the first base. The same data also contributed to another study, on T cells of mothers and their children. The second publication reports: Nine systemically healthy Caucasian individuals served as donors, namely three mothers together with their six children. cDNA synthesis consumed the entire amount of extracted RNA, loaded at 1.5 ug RNA in each 15 ul reaction. In the second PCR, the M1S primer introduced both the sample barcodes and 2-4 random nucleotides. Over 8.5 million TCR beta CDR3 reads were obtained for each mother, and 2.5 million to 3.5 million reads were obtained for each child. Thymic selection similarly shapes TCR recombination output in related and unrelated pairs, with minor effect from inherited differences. Normalized repertoire overlap was always slightly but never significantly higher in related than unrelated mother-child pairs. Persistent microchimeric T cell clones were not detected, at a sensitivity of about 100 clones per million clonotypes. In the study, deep NGS was used to compare the TCR beta repertoires of mothers and children, and features distinguishing related mother-child pairs from unrelated individuals were sought. On average, the children were roughly 12 +/- 4 years old, while the mothers were approximately 41 +/- 4 years old. Libraries were sequenced on Illumina HiSeq 2000 with 100+100 nt paired-end reads after adapter ligation with NEBNext reagents. To prevent cross-contamination, the mother and child libraries were prepared one month apart and sequenced in separate runs. For each donor, between roughly 450,000 and 2,100,000 distinct TCR beta clonotypes were identified. Naive TCR beta clonotypes were estimated from low-frequency clonotypes matched to each donor's FACS-determined naive share, without sorting.

The receptor was isolated from a boy aged 5 to 17 in good health. Sequencing was done on a sample of blood. The chain is made from TRBV6-2 or TRBV6-3 and TRBJ2-1; D gene: possibly TRBD1, on 8 matching bases. The DNA reads as follows: TGTGCCAGCATTTCAGGGGGCAATAGCGGGTTCCCCTACAATGAGCAGTTCTTC. Translated, it reads CASISGGNSGFPYNEQFF.